Listed below are T cell receptor beta chains from one sample, sequenced in a study of blood T cell repertoires in COVID-19. Clones were read by immunoSEQ multiplex PCR, and TCRdb kept only the in-frame ones, dropping some. In the table there are 120,000 or so clones, more than 70% of which are singletons. Material: peripheral blood. The receptor set was obtained from a man aged 60 to 69 with acute or convalescent COVID-19. The CDR3 runs from the conserved cysteine through the conserved F or W. Fields, in order: CDR3 protein, J gene, clone size, V gene. Not every row has a clone size; where given, it reads once, few, many or a size class.

CDR3aa: CAWSVTGGSEAFF
j_gene: TRBJ1-1
abundance: NA
v_gene: TRBV30

CDR3aa: CASSVAWVGGSTDTQYF
j_gene: TRBJ2-3
abundance: NA
v_gene: TRBV9

CDR3aa: CASSLAEVADNEQFF
j_gene: TRBJ2-1
abundance: few
v_gene: TRBV5-1

CDR3aa: CASSRYYEQYF
j_gene: TRBJ2-7
abundance: NA
v_gene: TRBV28

CDR3aa: CASSPLQGAMGYNEQFF
j_gene: TRBJ2-1
abundance: NA
v_gene: TRBV18

CDR3aa: CASSWQAGTEAFF
j_gene: TRBJ1-1
abundance: NA
v_gene: TRBV5-5

CDR3aa: CASSLAGQYEQYF
j_gene: TRBJ2-7
abundance: NA
v_gene: TRBV7-2

CDR3aa: CATRGGATDQPQHF
j_gene: TRBJ1-5
abundance: NA
v_gene: TRBV19

CDR3aa: CASSYLGGDTF
j_gene: TRBJ1-2
abundance: few
v_gene: TRBV2

CDR3aa: CASSYSTAHGGEQYF
j_gene: TRBJ2-7
abundance: NA
v_gene: TRBV6-2/TRBV6-3

CDR3aa: CASGRLAREQYF
j_gene: TRBJ2-7
abundance: NA
v_gene: TRBV28

CDR3aa: CSVETGANEKLFF
j_gene: TRBJ1-4
abundance: NA
v_gene: TRBV29-1

CDR3aa: CASSYSQFSYEQYF
j_gene: TRBJ2-7
abundance: NA
v_gene: TRBV6-5